The 27 T cell receptor beta chains presented below share a single source sample, sequenced in a study. TCRdb ran MiXCR on the 5' RACE reads and lists one entry per CDR3 protein. The table has 60,000 to 65,000 distinct CDR3 sequences, 22% seen once. The sequencing sample was made of memory CD4+ T cells sorted from a lymph node. The subset is: memory CD4+ T cells, CD4+CD45RO+CD25-. Receptors were obtained from a female donor with breast cancer.

This clonotype was counted only a few times. The gene calls are TRBV5-1 and TRBJ2-5; TRBD1 might be the D (5 bases). The V gene's germline CDR1 is SGHRS and CDR2 YFSETQ. CDR3 length equals 15 residues. The V and J ends lost 4 bases and 1 base respectively, with 14 bases between them. The CDR3 coding sequence is TGCGCCAGCAGCCCCACAGGTACCGGCCAAGAGACCCAGTACTTC. Amino acids: CASSPTGTGQETQYF.

This clonotype was observed many times. The chain uses TRBV20-1 and TRBJ1-5; TRBD1 matches 9 bases. CDR1 and CDR2 (germline): DFQATT, SNEGSKA (reference sequence). The CDR3 is 14 amino acids. With 6 bases clipped from V and 1 base from J, the junction kept 4 bases outside the gene matches. The CDR3 DNA is TGCAGTGCGGGGGGACAGGGCAGCAATCAGCCCCAGCATTTT. Translated: CSAGGQGSNQPQHF.

The table lists this clonotype with a few counts. V and J are TRBV7-6 and TRBJ2-2, with D maybe TRBD2 (6 bases). The CDR3 loop spans 15 amino acids. Trimming left V 5 bases short and J 3 bases short, with 13 bases between. The germline gives CDR1 SGHVS, CDR2 FNYEAQ. The CDR3 coding sequence is TGTGCCAGCAGCCAAGGAAGGGAGGACACCGGGGAGCTGTTTTTT. This sequence encodes CASSQGREDTGELFF.

This chain joins TRBV7-2 and TRBJ2-1; 13 bases fit TRBD2. Germline V CDR1 and CDR2: SGHTA, FQGNSA. This CDR3 has 19 residues. V lost 5 bases and J lost 7; bases outside the gene matches: 17. CDR3 amino acids: CASSEMTGLAGTRVNEQFF. As DNA, the CDR3 is TGTGCCAGCAGCGAAATGACGGGACTAGCGGGAACGAGGGTGAATGAGCAGTTCTTC.

The rearrangement uses TRBV7-9 and TRBJ2-3, with D perhaps matching TRBD1 (6 bases). Germline CDR1 is SEHNR and CDR2 is FQNEAQ (reference sequence). This CDR3 contains 16 residues. V lost 7 bases and J lost 1, with 18 bases in between. This chain's CDR3 is CASTLAQGPGTDTQYF. Written as DNA, the CDR3 is TGTGCCAGCACCCTAGCACAGGGTCCCGGCACAGATACGCAGTATTTT.

This clonotype occurred many times. V gene TRBV6-5 combines with J gene TRBJ1-2, with D perhaps matching TRBD1 (5 bases). V lost 0 bases, J lost 1 base, and 9 bases lay in between. This CDR3 is 15 amino acids long. The V gene's germline CDR1 is MNHEY and CDR2 SVGAGI. The CDR3 here is CASSYSQAFNYGYTF. The CDR3 DNA follows: TGTGCCAGCAGTTACTCACAGGCATTTAACTATGGCTACACCTTC.

The chain carries TRBV24-1 and TRBJ2-5, with 7 bases matching TRBD1. This CDR3 is built from 15 residues. The germline V gene encodes CDR1 KGHDR and CDR2 SFDVKD. V lost 10 bases to trimming and J lost 0 bases; unmatched junction nucleotides: 10. In DNA form, the CDR3 reads TGTGCCACTGCTGGGCTAGGGGGCAACCAAGAGACCCAGTACTTC. Residues: CATAGLGGNQETQYF.

The gene calls are TRBV6-5 and TRBJ2-2, with 7 bases that match TRBD2. Germline V gives CDR1 MNHEY, CDR2 SVGAGI. This CDR3 comprises 14 residues. Trimming removed 6 bases from V and 4 bases from J; junction bases left unmatched: 5. In DNA form, the CDR3 reads TGTGCCAGCAGGGGCGGGAGAGGCACCGGGGAGCTGTTTTTT. Amino acid sequence: CASRGGRGTGELFF.

This chain connects TRBV5-4 to TRBJ2-6, with D possibly being TRBD1 or TRBD2 (5 bases each). Germline V CDR1 and CDR2: SGHNT, YYREEE (reference sequence). The CDR3 extends over 14 amino acids. The ends were cut back, 7 bases at V and 4 bases at J, with 12 bases in the middle. CDR3: CASGRWGGANVLTF. The DNA for the CDR3 is TGTGCCAGCGGGCGCTGGGGGGGGGCCAACGTCCTGACTTTC.

This clonotype was detected a few times. The gene calls are TRBV7-9 and TRBJ1-2; 12 bases agree with TRBD1. Germline V lookup: CDR1 SEHNR, CDR2 FQNEAQ (reference sequence). Losses at the gene ends were 5 bases for V and 2 bases for J; bases not matched to a gene: 9. The CDR3 loop spans 17 amino acids. The CDR3, as DNA: TGTGCCAGCAGCCGTGGGACAGGGGGCGCGGGGAACTATGGCTACACCTTC. It encodes CASSRGTGGAGNYGYTF.

This clonotype was counted between two and nine times. Since no conserved phenylalanine or tryptophan closes the CDR3, a read error is the likely cause. V is TRBV20-1 and J is TRBJ2-3, with 8 nucleotides matching TRBD2. V was clipped by 5 bases and J by 8 bases; unmatched bases: 12. Germline-derived CDR1 and CDR2 are DFQATT and SNEGSKA (reference sequence). The CDR3 extends over 14 amino acids. The CDR3 here is CSAGSGAERGTQYS. The CDR3 nucleotides read TGCAGTGCTGGTAGCGGGGCCGAGCGAGGTACGCAGTATTCT.

This sequence joins TRBV3-1 and TRBJ1-1, with a possible D match to TRBD1 (6 bases). The CDR3 is made up of 15 amino acids. Trimming removed 1 base from V and 1 base from J, with 10 bases in between. Germline CDR1 is LGHDT and CDR2 is YNNKEL (reference sequence). The CDR3: CASSQGGQKNTEAFF. The CDR3 nucleotides read TGTGCCAGCAGCCAAGGCGGACAGAAGAACACTGAAGCTTTCTTT. Looking up the rest from reference TRBV3-1 and TRBJ1-1 gives the full variable domain: DTAVSQTPKYLVTQMGNDKSIKCEQNLGHDTMYWYKQDSKKFLKIMFSYNNKELIINETVPNRFSPKSPDKAHLNLHINSLELGDSAVYFCASSQGGQKNTEAFFGQGTRLTVV.

Of note for this clonotype: This clone may be a read error of a much larger clone one base away. The chain combines TRBV7-2 with TRBJ2-3, with unresolved D. CDR1 and CDR2 (germline): SGHTA, FQGNSA. V lost 1 base to trimming and J lost 5 bases, with 7 bases between them. This CDR3 is built from 13 residues. CDR3 residues: CASSLGPLDTQYF. The CDR3 bases are TGTGCCAGCAGCTTAGGACCGTTAGATACGCAGTATTTT.

This clonotype was counted a few times. The chain employs TRBV5-1 and TRBJ2-1, with 12 nucleotides matching TRBD1. The CDR3 length is 15 residues. CDR1 is SGHRS, CDR2 YFSETQ, per germline. V lost 4 bases to trimming and J lost 8 bases; unmatched junction nucleotides: 7. The CDR3 DNA is TGCGCCAGCAGCCTCCGGGACAGGGGGCTGGATGAGCAGTTCTTC. Translating it yields CASSLRDRGLDEQFF.

The chain couples TRBV6-2 or TRBV6-3 to TRBJ2-5, with D hard to call. In germline, CDR1 is MNHEY, CDR2 SVGEGT. Between the trimmed V and J ends, which lost 6 bases and 9 bases, there was a span of 17 bases. CDR3 size: 13 residues. CDR3 sequence: CASRRDTLEPQYF. The DNA for the CDR3 is TGTGCCAGCAGACGCGACACCCTTGAGCCCCAGTACTTC.

The chain employs TRBV5-8 and TRBJ2-5; D is ambiguous. CDR3 length: 11 residues. V lost 3 bases to trimming and J lost 5 bases, with 5 bases between them. CDR1 and CDR2 from the germline V gene are SGHTS and YDEGEE. CDR3 nucleotide sequence: TGTGCCAGCAGCTACCGGGAGACCCAGTACTTC. Residues: CASSYRETQYF.

This clonotype was counted only a few times. V gene TRBV6-5 combines with J gene TRBJ2-5; D ambiguous. Trimming left V 0 bases short and J 2 bases short, with 16 bases between. Germline V gene data show CDR1 as MNHEY and CDR2 as SVGAGI. The CDR3 totals 17 residues. The CDR3 loop reads CASSYSIGGPGQETQYF. CDR3 nucleotide sequence: TGTGCCAGCAGTTACTCGATAGGCGGCCCTGGACAAGAGACCCAGTACTTC.

This clonotype has just a few counts. The chain employs TRBV10-3 and TRBJ1-1; D is undetermined. Trimming removed 5 bases from V and 4 bases from J, with 11 bases in between. The V gene's germline CDR1 is ENHRY and CDR2 SYGVKD. The CDR3 extends over 13 amino acids. The CDR3 coding sequence is TGTGCCATCAGTCCATTACCTTCCACTGAAGCTTTCTTT. Translation: CAISPLPSTEAFF.

This clonotype has at least ten counts. The V and J genes are TRBV5-1 and TRBJ1-1; unclear D gene. Trimming cost V 4 bases and J 5 bases, with 9 bases left between them. Germline CDR1 is SGHRS and CDR2 is YFSETQ. The CDR3 contains 12 residues. CDR3 DNA: TGCGCCAGCAGCAATGTACAGACTGAAGCTTTCTTT. Translated: CASSNVQTEAFF.

This clonotype was observed a few times. The chain has TRBV3-1 and TRBJ1-5; a weak D match, TRBD1 (5 bases). The CDR3 contains 14 residues. The V and J ends lost 5 bases and 4 bases respectively, with 12 bases between them. CDR1 and CDR2 (germline): LGHDT, YNNKEL (reference sequence). The CDR3 DNA sequence: TGTGCCAGCAGCTCCCGACAGTTTAATCAGCCCCAGCATTTT. This sequence encodes CASSSRQFNQPQHF.

The V and J genes are TRBV5-5 and TRBJ2-1; tentative D call: TRBD2 (5 bases). The V end was cut by 3 bases, the J end by 2 bases, with 12 bases between. CDR1 SGHKS and CDR2 YYEKEE come from the germline V gene (reference sequence). The CDR3 runs 15 residues. The CDR3 DNA reads TGTGCCAGCAGCTATTGGCCTAGCCCCTACAATGAGCAGTTCTTC. Encoded protein: CASSYWPSPYNEQFF.

The table lists this clonotype with a few counts. This rearrangement joins TRBV5-1 to TRBJ2-1; 9 positions match TRBD1. Per the germline V gene, CDR1 is SGHRS and CDR2 is YFSETQ. This CDR3 comprises 15 residues. The junction had 7 bases not matched to a gene; V was cut back by 3 bases and J by 6 bases. CDR3 region: CASSWAGQGGNEQFF. DNA of the CDR3: TGCGCCAGCAGCTGGGCGGGACAGGGAGGCAATGAGCAGTTCTTC.

This clonotype showed up just a few times. J is TRBJ1-2 and V is TRBV7-9; no reliable D call. Deletions cut 5 bases from V and 4 bases from J, with 11 bases between. CDR1 SEHNR and CDR2 FQNEAQ come from the germline V gene (reference sequence). This CDR3 is built from 13 residues. The CDR3 DNA is TGTGCCAGCAGCCTACTGGTCTCCTATGGCTACACCTTC. Amino acid sequence: CASSLLVSYGYTF.

This clonotype was counted a few times. J is TRBJ2-1 and V is TRBV20-1; 8 positions agree with TRBD2. With V trimmed by 5 bases and J by 9 bases, 12 bases remained unmatched. The CDR3 is 14 residues long. CDR1 is DFQATT and CDR2 is SNEGSKA in the germline V gene (reference sequence). The CDR3 nucleotides read TGCAGTGCTGTTAGCGGGACCGGGAGGGGTGAGCAGTTCTTC. Amino acid sequence: CSAVSGTGRGEQFF.

This rearrangement joins TRBV5-1 to TRBJ1-1, with D unclear. Germline V gene lookup returns CDR1 SGHRS and CDR2 YFSETQ. The CDR3 is 15 residues long. Trimming removed 4 bases at V and 3 bases at J, with 16 bases between. CDR3 nucleotides: TGCGCCAGCAGCGCGAACACCGGGAAGGACACTGAAGCTTTCTTT. It codes for CASSANTGKDTEAFF.

The sample holds a few counts of this clonotype. The V gene is TRBV6-1, the J gene TRBJ1-2; 9 positions match TRBD1. This CDR3 region has 16 residues. Trimming removed 6 bases from V and 5 bases from J; junction bases left unmatched: 13. Germline V gives CDR1 MNHNS, CDR2 SASEGT. CDR3 nucleotide sequence: TGTGCCAGCAGAGACAGGGGGTGCGAGGGGCGTTATGGCTACACCTTC. Encoded protein: CASRDRGCEGRYGYTF.

This clonotype was picked up a small number of times. CDR3 bases: TGTGCCAGCAGCCCTAGAGAGGCCCAGGACAATGAGCAGTTCTTC. Amino acid sequence: CASSPREAQDNEQFF. The rearrangement uses TRBV11-2 and TRBJ2-1; D gene unclear. Germline-derived CDR1 and CDR2 are SGHAT and FQNNGV. The V and J ends lost 5 bases and 5 bases respectively, with 16 bases between them. CDR3 length: 15 amino acids. Based on the CDR3 plus reference TRBV11-2 and TRBJ2-1, the full variable domain is EAGVAQSPRYKIIEKRQSVAFWCNPISGHATLYWYQQILGQGPKLLIQFQNNGVVDDSQLPKDRFSAERLKGVDSTLKIQPAKLEDSAVYLCASSPREAQDNEQFFGPGTRLTVL.